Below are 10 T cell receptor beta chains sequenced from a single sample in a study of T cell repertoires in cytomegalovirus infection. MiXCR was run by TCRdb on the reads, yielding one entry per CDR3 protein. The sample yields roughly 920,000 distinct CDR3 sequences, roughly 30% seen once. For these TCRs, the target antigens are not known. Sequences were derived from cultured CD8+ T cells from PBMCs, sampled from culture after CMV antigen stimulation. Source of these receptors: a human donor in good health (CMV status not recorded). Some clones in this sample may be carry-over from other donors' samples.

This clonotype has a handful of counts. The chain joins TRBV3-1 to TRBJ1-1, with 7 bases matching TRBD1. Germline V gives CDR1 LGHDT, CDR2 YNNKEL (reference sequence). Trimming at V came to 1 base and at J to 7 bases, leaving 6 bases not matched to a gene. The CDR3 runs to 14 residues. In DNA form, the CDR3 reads TGTGCCAGCAGCCAAGGTCAGGGGGTTGATGAAGCTTTCTTT. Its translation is CASSQGQGVDEAFF.

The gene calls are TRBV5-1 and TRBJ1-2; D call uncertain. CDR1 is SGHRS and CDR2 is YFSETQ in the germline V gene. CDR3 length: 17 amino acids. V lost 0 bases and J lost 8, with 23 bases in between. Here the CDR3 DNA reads TGCGCCAGCAGCTTGGGGCCATACAACGTACCCGGCGAGGGCTACACCTTC. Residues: CASSLGPYNVPGEGYTF. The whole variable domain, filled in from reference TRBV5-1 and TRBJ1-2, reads KAGVTQTPRYLIKTRGQQVTLSCSPISGHRSVSWYQQTPGQGLQFLFEYFSETQRNKGNFPGRFSGRQFSNSRSEMNVSTLELGDSALYLCASSLGPYNVPGEGYTFGSGTRLTVV.

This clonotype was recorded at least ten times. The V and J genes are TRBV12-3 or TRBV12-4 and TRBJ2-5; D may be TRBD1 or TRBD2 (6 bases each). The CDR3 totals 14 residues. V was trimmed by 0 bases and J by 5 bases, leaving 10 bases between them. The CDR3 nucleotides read TGTGCCAGCAGTTTAGCAGGGGGGATGGAGACCCAGTACTTC. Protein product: CASSLAGGMETQYF.

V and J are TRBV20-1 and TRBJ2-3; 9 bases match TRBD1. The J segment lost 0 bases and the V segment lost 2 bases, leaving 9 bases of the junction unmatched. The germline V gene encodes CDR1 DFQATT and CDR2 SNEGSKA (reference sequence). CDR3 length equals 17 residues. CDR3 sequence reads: CSARTPGTGLSTDTQYF. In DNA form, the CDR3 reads TGCAGTGCTAGAACCCCCGGGACAGGGCTGAGCACAGATACGCAGTATTTT.

CDR3 sequence (DNA): TGTGCCATCAGTGGACAAACAGGGCTCCCAACCTCTAATTCACCCCTCCACTTT. Translating gives CAISGQTGLPTSNSPLHF. This chain links TRBV10-3 with TRBJ1-6, with a weak D call TRBD1 (6 bases). The CDR3 runs to 18 residues. With 4 bases removed from V and 6 bases from J, the gap between germline ends came to 22 bases. Germline V gene sequence: CDR1 ENHRY, CDR2 SYGVKD.

The CDR3: CASSLPRVTITHTGELFF. In DNA, the CDR3 is TGTGCCAGCAGCTTACCCCGGGTCACAATTACTCACACCGGGGAGCTGTTTTTT. The J gene is TRBJ2-2, the V gene TRBV7-9; D uncertain. This CDR3 is 18 amino acids long. Germline V gene sequence: CDR1 SEHNR, CDR2 FQNEAQ (reference sequence). V was shortened by 2 bases and J by 3 bases, with 19 bases between the two germline ends.

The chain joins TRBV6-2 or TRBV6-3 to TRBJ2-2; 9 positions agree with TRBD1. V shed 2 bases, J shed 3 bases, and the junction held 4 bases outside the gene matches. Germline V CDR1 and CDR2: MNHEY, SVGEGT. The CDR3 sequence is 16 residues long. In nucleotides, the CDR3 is TGTGCCAGCAGTTACGGCGGGACAGGGTACACCGGGGAGCTGTTTTTT. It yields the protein CASSYGGTGYTGELFF.

CDR3 nucleotides: TGTGCCGGAGGGTCGGGGGGCGGGTACAATGAGCAGTTCTTC. Translated: CAGGSGGGYNEQFF. The V gene is TRBV11-2, the J gene TRBJ2-1, with D maybe TRBD2 (7 bases). Deletions cut 11 bases from V and 4 bases from J, with 18 bases between. The germline CDR1 and CDR2 sequences are SGHAT and FQNNGV. The CDR3 totals 14 residues. The entire variable domain, with the rest obtained from reference TRBV11-2 and TRBJ2-1, is as follows: EAGVAQSPRYKIIEKRQSVAFWCNPISGHATLYWYQQILGQGPKLLIQFQNNGVVDDSQLPKDRFSAERLKGVDSTLKIQPAKLEDSAVYLCAGGSGGGYNEQFFGPGTRLTVL.

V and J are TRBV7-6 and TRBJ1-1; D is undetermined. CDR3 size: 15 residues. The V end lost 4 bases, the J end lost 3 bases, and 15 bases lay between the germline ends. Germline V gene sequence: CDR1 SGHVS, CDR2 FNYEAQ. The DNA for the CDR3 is TGTGCCAGCAGCTCCGAGATGGGGAGGTACACTGAAGCTTTCTTT. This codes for CASSSEMGRYTEAFF.

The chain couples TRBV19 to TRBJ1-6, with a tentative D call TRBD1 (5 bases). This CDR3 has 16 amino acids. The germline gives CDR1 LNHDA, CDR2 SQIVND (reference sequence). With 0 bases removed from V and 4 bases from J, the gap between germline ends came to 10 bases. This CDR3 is CASSIDMTDYNSPLHF. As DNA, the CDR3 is TGTGCCAGTAGTATAGACATGACAGATTATAATTCACCCCTCCACTTT.